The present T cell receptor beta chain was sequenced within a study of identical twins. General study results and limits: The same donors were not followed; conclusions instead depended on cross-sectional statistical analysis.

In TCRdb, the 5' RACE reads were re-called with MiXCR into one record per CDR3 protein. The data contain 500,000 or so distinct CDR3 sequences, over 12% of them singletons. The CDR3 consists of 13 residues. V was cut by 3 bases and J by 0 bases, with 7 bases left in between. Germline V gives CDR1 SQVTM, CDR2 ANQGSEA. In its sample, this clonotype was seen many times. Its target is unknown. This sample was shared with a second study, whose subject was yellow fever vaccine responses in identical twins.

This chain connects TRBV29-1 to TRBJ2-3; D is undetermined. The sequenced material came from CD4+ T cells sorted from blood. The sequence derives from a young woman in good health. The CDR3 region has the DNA TGCAGCGTTGACAGCCCCAGCACAGATACGCAGTATTTT. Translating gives CSVDSPSTDTQYF.